This TCR beta chain was sequenced during a study of blood T cell repertoires in COVID-19. Whole-study context: Sites in the United States, Italy and Spain provided acute and convalescent COVID-19 samples. PBMCs, B-cell-depleted T cells, or T cells provided the cDNA or gDNA that made up the material.

CDR1 MDHEN and CDR2 SYDVKM come from the germline V gene. The CDR3 is 14 amino acids. The trim removed 10 bases at V and 3 bases at J, leaving 11 bases unmatched. Original processing methods: Cell counts per sample came from amplifying reference gene primers. Generated by immunoSEQ multiplex PCR, the TCRdb table keeps only in-frame clones and is missing some. The DNA was the basis for D and trimming; V, J and clone size are from that table. The sample contains around 150,000 clones, more than 80% of which appear only once. Sequencing input: peripheral blood. This receptor was identified in a man in his 70s with acute or convalescent COVID-19. The genes are TRBV28 and TRBJ1-2; TRBD1 agrees at 7 bases. The CDR3 region has the DNA TGTGCCACCCAGTGGGACACAGGGGACTATGGCTACACCTTC. Amino acids: CATQWDTGDYGYTF.